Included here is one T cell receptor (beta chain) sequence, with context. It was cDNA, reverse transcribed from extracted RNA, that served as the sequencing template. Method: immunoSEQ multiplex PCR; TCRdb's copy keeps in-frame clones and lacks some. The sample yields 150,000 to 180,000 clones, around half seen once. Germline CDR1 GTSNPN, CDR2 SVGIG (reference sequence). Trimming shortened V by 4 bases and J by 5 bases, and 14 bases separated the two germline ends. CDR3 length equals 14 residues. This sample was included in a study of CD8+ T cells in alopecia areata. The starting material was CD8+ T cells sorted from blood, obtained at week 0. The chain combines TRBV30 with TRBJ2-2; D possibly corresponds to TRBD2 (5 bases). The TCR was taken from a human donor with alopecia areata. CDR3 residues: CAWIEDPGTGELFF. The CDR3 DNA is TGTGCCTGGATCGAAGATCCGGGGACCGGGGAGCTGTTTTTT.